This entry lists 27 T cell receptor beta chains sequenced from one sample in a study of CD8 T cells in Susac syndrome (dated 2019 in TCRdb). Library preparation used the immunoSEQ multiplex PCR assay. RNA was extracted using the RNeasy kit, and roughly 0.5 to 1 ug of the RNA was reverse transcribed with random hexamers. TCRdb reprocessing: public reads trimmed at Q25 with fastp, clones called with MiXCR, in-frame beta chains kept. Rows matching on CDR3 protein sequence are summarized as one entry with the most common DNA and genes. For this sample there are about 250,000 distinct CDR3 sequences; roughly 95% appear just once. Around 0.067% of the sample rests with the top ten. The sequenced sample was CD4+ T cells from PBMCs. All receptors derive from a human donor with multiple sclerosis.

The chain joins TRBV27 to TRBJ2-7, with 9 nucleotides matching TRBD1. The CDR3 contains 13 residues. Trimming took 10 bases from V and 2 from J; bases not matched to a gene: 6. The germline V gene encodes CDR1 MNHEY and CDR2 SMNVEV (reference sequence). In nucleotides, the CDR3 is TGTGCCATCGGGACAGGGCCCACCTACGAGCAGTACTTC. As protein: CAIGTGPTYEQYF.

The rearrangement links TRBV4-1 to TRBJ2-7; 11 bases align to TRBD2. The CDR3 spans 15 residues. Germline V gives CDR1 MGHRA, CDR2 YSYEKL. Unmatched junction bases numbered 4, after V lost 1 base and J lost 5 bases. This CDR3 is CASSQVAGGPHEQYV. The CDR3, as DNA: TGCGCCAGCAGCCAAGTAGCGGGAGGGCCCCACGAGCAGTACGTC.

The rearrangement uses TRBV6-1 and TRBJ2-4, with TRBD1 matching 7 bases. The J segment lost 3 bases and the V segment lost 6 bases, leaving 8 bases of the junction unmatched. Per germline, CDR1 MNHNS and CDR2 SASEGT. This CDR3 comprises 15 residues. The CDR3 DNA follows: TGTGCCAGCAGCCCGACAGGGTTGGGCAAAAACATTCAGTACTTC. This encodes CASSPTGLGKNIQYF.

V and J are TRBV30 and TRBJ1-5, with unresolved D. The CDR3 loop spans 17 amino acids. The V end lost 3 bases, the J end lost 4 bases, and 22 bases lay between the germline ends. The germline V gene has CDR1 GTSNPN and CDR2 SVGIG (reference sequence). The CDR3 bases are TGTGCCTGGAGCCATACCGCGGGGTCTCGGCGGAATCAGCCCCAGCATTTT. It translates to CAWSHTAGSRRNQPQHF.

This clonotype is a singleton in its sample. This chain connects TRBV18 to TRBJ2-5; D gene unclear. From germline, CDR1 is KGHSH and CDR2 LQKENI. The CDR3 contains 16 residues. V gave up 2 bases and J gave up 4 bases, with 17 bases separating them. The DNA for the CDR3 is TGTGCCAGCTCACCATTGCAGGTCCACCAAGGAGAGACCCAGTACTTC. Translated, it gives CASSPLQVHQGETQYF.

The rearrangement uses TRBV6-1 and TRBJ1-1, with D uncertain. V gave up 1 base and J gave up 1 base, with 7 bases separating them. CDR3 size: 14 residues. Germline V gene lookup returns CDR1 MNHNS and CDR2 SASEGT. The CDR3 DNA is TGTGCCAGCAGTGAAGAACAAGAGAACACTGAAGCTTTCTTT. This encodes CASSEEQENTEAFF.

This sequence joins TRBV6-5 and TRBJ1-2; D is uncertain. Between the trimmed V and J ends, which lost 6 bases and 3 bases, there was a span of 11 bases. Germline V gene sequence: CDR1 MNHEY, CDR2 SVGAGI. This CDR3 comprises 13 residues. In DNA form, the CDR3 reads TGTGCCAGCAGGGCCCTCGCCTACTATGGCTACACCTTC. It specifies CASRALAYYGYTF.

The chain joins TRBV10-3 to TRBJ1-1; D is unresolved. The CDR3 contains 13 residues. Between the trimmed V and J ends, which lost 6 bases and 0 bases, there was a span of 8 bases. Germline CDR1 and CDR2: ENHRY and SYGVKD. CDR3 loop: CAIRIRMNTEAFF. The CDR3 DNA reads TGTGCCATCAGGATCCGGATGAACACTGAAGCTTTCTTT.

This clonotype came up once. This sequence joins TRBV15 and TRBJ2-6; possibly TRBD1 for D (6 bases). V dropped 1 base and J dropped 0 bases, with 22 bases sitting between them. Germline V lookup: CDR1 LNHNV, CDR2 YYDKDF (reference sequence). CDR3 size: 21 residues. The CDR3 sequence: CATSRARTKQGYVSGANVLTF. In nucleotides, the CDR3 is TGTGCCACCAGCAGAGCCCGGACCAAACAGGGCTACGTCTCTGGGGCCAACGTCCTGACTTTC.

The chain recombines TRBV12-3 or TRBV12-4 with TRBJ2-1, with 7 bases identical to TRBD2. J lost 8 bases, V lost 3 bases, and 10 bases had no gene match. There are 15 residues in the CDR3. The CDR3 loop reads CASSFRVAGVDEQFF. The CDR3 nucleotides read TGTGCCAGCAGTTTTCGCGTCGCGGGAGTCGATGAGCAGTTCTTC.

The V gene is TRBV6-1, the J gene TRBJ2-3; maybe TRBD2 (5 bases). From germline, CDR1 is MNHNS and CDR2 SASEGT. The V end was cut by 7 bases, the J end by 6 bases, with 14 bases between. This CDR3 region has 13 residues. The CDR3 nucleotides read TGTGCCAGCAATGTGGACTCCCGGGATACGCAGTATTTT. Translating it yields CASNVDSRDTQYF.

The CDR3, as DNA: TGCGCCAGCAGCCAAGTCGTGGGAACAGATACGCAGTATTTT. Its protein product is CASSQVVGTDTQYF. This chain connects TRBV4-1 to TRBJ2-3; D is undetermined. The CDR3 is 14 residues long. Trimming left V 1 base short and J 3 bases short, with 8 bases between. Germline-derived CDR1 and CDR2 are MGHRA and YSYEKL.

The CDR3 DNA reads as TGCGCCAGCAGCTTGGCTCAGGGGGCTACTGGGGCCAACGTCCTGACTTTC. Encoded protein: CASSLAQGATGANVLTF. The genes are TRBV5-1 and TRBJ2-6; the match to TRBD1 covers 8 bases. The germline V gene encodes CDR1 SGHRS and CDR2 YFSETQ. The CDR3 consists of 17 residues. With 0 bases clipped from V and 2 bases from J, the junction kept 4 bases outside the gene matches. Supplemented by reference TRBV5-1 and TRBJ2-6, the full variable domain reads KAGVTQTPRYLIKTRGQQVTLSCSPISGHRSVSWYQQTPGQGLQFLFEYFSETQRNKGNFPGRFSGRQFSNSRSEMNVSTLELGDSALYLCASSLAQGATGANVLTFGAGSRLTVL.

The chain recombines TRBV12-3 or TRBV12-4 with TRBJ1-2, with D possibly TRBD1 on 6 matching bases. V lost 6 bases and J 6 bases, leaving 17 bases between the germline ends. This CDR3 region has 14 residues. CDR3 bases: TGTGCCAGCAGCATTCGCCCCGGGACACATGGCTACACCTTC. This encodes CASSIRPGTHGYTF.

The V call is TRBV19, the J call TRBJ2-7; TRBD2 matches at 8 bases. With 10 bases clipped from V and 5 bases from J, the junction kept 13 bases outside the gene matches. The CDR3 consists of 14 residues. Germline V gene sequence: CDR1 LNHDA, CDR2 SQIVND (reference sequence). CDR3 nucleotide sequence: TGTGCCACCCGACCCGGGAGGACTAGCCACGAGCAGTACTTC. As protein: CATRPGRTSHEQYF.

The gene calls are TRBV27 and TRBJ1-1; D gene unclear. CDR3 size: 14 residues. The germline gives CDR1 MNHEY, CDR2 SMNVEV (reference sequence). With 0 bases removed from V and 1 base from J, the gap between germline ends came to 6 bases. DNA of the CDR3: TGTGCCAGCAGTTTATCTCGGGCGAACACTGAAGCTTTCTTT. Translating gives CASSLSRANTEAFF.

The V call is TRBV6-2 or TRBV6-3, the J call TRBJ2-7; 11 bases map to TRBD2. The CDR3 consists of 15 residues. Germline lookup yields CDR1 MNHEY and CDR2 SVGEGT. V dropped 6 bases and J dropped 1; count of bases not matched to a gene: 5. This CDR3 is CASRPRTSGSYEQYV. DNA for the CDR3: TGTGCCAGCAGGCCTAGGACTAGCGGGTCCTACGAGCAGTACGTC.

This chain joins TRBV9 and TRBJ2-1; the D gene could be TRBD1 or TRBD2 (6 bases each). With 0 bases removed from V and 5 bases from J, the gap between germline ends came to 15 bases. Germline assignment: CDR1 SGDLS and CDR2 YYNGEE. This CDR3 is 16 amino acids long. CDR3 residues: CASSVATGATHNEQFF. CDR3 nucleotide sequence: TGTGCCAGCAGCGTAGCTACGGGGGCCACTCACAATGAGCAGTTCTTC. Full variable domain (rest looked up from reference TRBV9 and TRBJ2-1): DSGVTQTPKHLITATGQRVTLRCSPRSGDLSVYWYQQSLDQGLQFLIQYYNGEERAKGNILERFSAQQFPDLHSELNLSSLELGDSALYFCASSVATGATHNEQFFGPGTRLTVL.

The rearrangement joins TRBV18 to TRBJ2-7; D gene unclear. Germline V gene sequence: CDR1 KGHSH, CDR2 LQKENI. Between the trimmed V and J ends, which lost 3 bases and 3 bases, there was a span of 0 bases. This CDR3 contains 10 residues. CDR3 bases: TGTGCCAGCTCACCCTACGAGCAGTACTTC. It is translated as CASSPYEQYF.

This chain connects TRBV5-4 to TRBJ2-2; D not certain. This CDR3 spans 15 amino acids. Germline assignment: CDR1 SGHNT and CDR2 YYREEE (reference sequence). V shed 2 bases and J shed 1 base, with 9 bases lying between them. CDR3 sequence (DNA): TGTGCCAGCAGCTTACCCTCGGGGAACACCGGGGAGCTGTTTTTT. This encodes CASSLPSGNTGELFF.

The chain employs TRBV6-4 and TRBJ1-6; weak D call: TRBD1 (6 bases). Per the germline V gene, CDR1 is MRHNA and CDR2 is SNTAGT. Trimming removed 2 bases from V and 10 bases from J, with 15 bases in between. The CDR3 consists of 15 residues. The CDR3, as DNA: TGTGCCAGCAGTGACAGCGGTGGGGGGCGGTCACCCCTCCACTTT. It encodes CASSDSGGGRSPLHF.

V gene TRBV12-3 or TRBV12-4 combines with J gene TRBJ2-3; 7 bases align to TRBD2. The trim removed 2 bases at V and 1 base at J, leaving 0 bases unmatched. This CDR3 region has 14 residues. In DNA form, the CDR3 reads TGTGCCAGCAGTTTACTAGCGGGCACAGATACGCAGTATTTT. Encoded protein: CASSLLAGTDTQYF.

This clonotype was recorded only once. The chain employs TRBV20-1 and TRBJ1-1; D might be TRBD1 (6 bases). The CDR3 is made up of 12 amino acids. Germline CDR1 reads DFQATT; CDR2 reads SNEGSKA (reference sequence). V shed 6 bases and J shed 0 bases, with 8 bases lying between them. CDR3 sequence (DNA): TGCAGTGCGAGGACAGTGAACACTGAAGCTTTCTTT. This translates into CSARTVNTEAFF.

The chain carries TRBV5-1 and TRBJ1-1; a weak D match, TRBD1 (5 bases). Germline loops: CDR1 SGHRS, CDR2 YFSETQ. The CDR3 extends over 14 amino acids. V lost 4 bases and J lost 6, with 16 bases in between. CDR3 in amino acids: CASSPTGLSSEAFF. The CDR3 nucleotides are TGCGCCAGCAGCCCGACGGGACTGTCTTCTGAAGCTTTCTTT.

The chain carries TRBV29-1 and TRBJ1-2; a weak D match, TRBD1 (5 bases). CDR3 length: 13 amino acids. Trimming cost V 3 bases and J 5 bases, with 13 bases left between them. Germline V lookup: CDR1 SQVTM, CDR2 ANQGSEA. The CDR3 DNA is TGCAGCGTTGAGGCTGGGACGGATTATGGCTACACCTTC. The encoded protein is CSVEAGTDYGYTF.

The chain uses TRBV6-2 or TRBV6-3 and TRBJ2-1, with D uncertain. The V end lost 1 base, the J end lost 6 bases, and 13 bases lay between the germline ends. Germline assignment: CDR1 MNHEY and CDR2 SVGEGT. The CDR3 spans 15 residues. CDR3 in DNA: TGTGCCAGCAGTTACTGGGGTCCTACCCTCAATGAGCAGTTCTTC. Translation: CASSYWGPTLNEQFF.

This chain connects TRBV3-1 to TRBJ2-1; D gene ambiguous. The length of the CDR3 is 16 residues. In germline, CDR1 is LGHDT, CDR2 YNNKEL (reference sequence). V was trimmed by 1 base and J by 6 bases, leaving 16 bases between them. The CDR3 region is CASSQALSWSSNEQFF. The DNA for the CDR3 is TGTGCCAGCAGCCAAGCCCTTAGTTGGAGTTCCAATGAGCAGTTCTTC.